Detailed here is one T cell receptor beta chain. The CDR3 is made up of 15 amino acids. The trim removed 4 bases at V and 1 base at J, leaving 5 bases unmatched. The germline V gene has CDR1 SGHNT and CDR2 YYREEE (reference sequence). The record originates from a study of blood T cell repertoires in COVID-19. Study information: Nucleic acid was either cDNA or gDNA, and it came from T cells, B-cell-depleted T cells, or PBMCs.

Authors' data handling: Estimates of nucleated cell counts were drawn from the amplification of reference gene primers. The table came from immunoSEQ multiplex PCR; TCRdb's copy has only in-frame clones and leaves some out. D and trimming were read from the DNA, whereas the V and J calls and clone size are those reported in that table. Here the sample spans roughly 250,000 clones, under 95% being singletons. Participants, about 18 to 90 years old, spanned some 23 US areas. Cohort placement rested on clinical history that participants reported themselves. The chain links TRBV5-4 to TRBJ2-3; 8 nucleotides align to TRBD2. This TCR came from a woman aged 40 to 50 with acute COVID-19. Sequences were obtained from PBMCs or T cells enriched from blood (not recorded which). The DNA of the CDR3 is TGTGCCAGCAGCCCGCGGGGGGTGGGCACAGATACGCAGTATTTT. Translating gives CASSPRGVGTDTQYF.